One sample yielded the 9 T cell receptor beta chains listed below, sequenced in a study of blood T cell repertoires in COVID-19. Clones were read by immunoSEQ multiplex PCR, and TCRdb kept only the in-frame ones, dropping some. This table has 30,000 to 35,000 clones, about nine tenths appearing once. The specimen was peripheral blood. These TCRs come from a man aged 55 to 70 with active COVID-19.

The chain links TRBV7-9 to TRBJ2-1, with 11 bases identical to TRBD1. Germline loops: CDR1 SEHNR, CDR2 FQNEAQ (reference sequence). V gave up 7 bases and J gave up 4 bases; unmatched junction bases: 30. CDR3 length: 23 residues. The CDR3 is CASTNPGPGQGAASGTRYNEQFF. The CDR3 bases are TGTGCCAGCACCAACCCCGGCCCCGGACAGGGGGCGGCTAGCGGAACCCGGTACAATGAGCAGTTCTTC.

The chain carries TRBV9 and TRBJ2-1; 10 bases map to TRBD2. Looked up from germline, CDR1 is SGDLS and CDR2 is YYNGEE. The CDR3 spans 19 residues. J lost 4 bases, V lost 0 bases, and 13 bases had no gene match. The CDR3 reads CASSVDGGGASGRYNEQFF. Written as DNA, the CDR3 is TGTGCCAGCAGCGTAGATGGAGGGGGGGCTAGCGGGAGATACAATGAGCAGTTCTTC.

V is TRBV18 and J is TRBJ2-6, with 9 bases identical to TRBD1. CDR3 length: 16 amino acids. J gave up 2 bases and V 6 bases, and 5 bases lay outside the gene matches. Germline CDR1 reads KGHSH; CDR2 reads LQKENI. The CDR3 spells CASSRDRAAGANVLTF. CDR3 DNA sequence: TGTGCCAGCTCCCGGGACAGGGCTGCTGGGGCCAACGTCCTGACTTTC. Full variable domain (remainder filled in from reference TRBV18 and TRBJ2-6): NAGVMQNPRHLVRRRGQEARLRCSPMKGHSHVYWYRQLPEEGLKFMVYLQKENIIDESGMPKERFSAEFPKEGPSILRIQQVVRGDSAAYFCASSRDRAAGANVLTFGAGSRLTVL.

In this sample, this clone is medium-sized. This chain connects TRBV21-1 to TRBJ2-7; TRBD2, the table's D call, lacks a check against the DNA. TRBV21-1 is a pseudogene locus. The CDR3 runs 11 residues. The CDR3, as DNA: TGTGCCAGCAGCAAAGCTGGTAGTCAGTACTTC. It yields the protein CASSKAGSQYF.

The genes are TRBV7-8 and TRBJ2-5; a possible D gene is TRBD2 (7 bases). V lost 2 bases and J 3 bases, leaving 16 bases between the germline ends. The CDR3 covers 16 residues. The germline V gene encodes CDR1 SGHVS and CDR2 FQNEAQ. CDR3 sequence reads: CASSLSAGAGKETQYF. The CDR3 region has the DNA TGTGCCAGCAGCTTATCGGCGGGGGCAGGAAAAGAGACCCAGTACTTC.

The chain is built from TRBV7-9 and TRBJ2-7; possible D gene TRBD1, 5 bases. The CDR3 covers 14 residues. V gave up 7 bases and J gave up 3 bases, with 16 bases separating them. Germline lookup yields CDR1 SEHNR and CDR2 FQNEAQ (reference sequence). The CDR3 here is CASNPSGRNYEQYF. In nucleotides, the CDR3 is TGTGCCAGCAACCCCTCAGGGCGGAACTACGAGCAGTACTTC.

The chain is built from TRBV25-1 and TRBJ1-3; D not resolved. Germline lookup yields CDR1 MGHDK and CDR2 SYGVNS. V was shortened by 3 bases and J by 0 bases, with 9 bases between the two germline ends. This CDR3 has 15 residues. CDR3 coding DNA: TGTGCCAGCAGTGACCCCGACTCCTCTGGAAACACCATATATTTT. It specifies CASSDPDSSGNTIYF. The full variable domain, in which reference TRBV25-1 and TRBJ1-3 provide the parts outside the CDR3, is EADIYQTPRYLVIGTGKKITLECSQTMGHDKMYWYQQDPGMELHLIHYSYGVNSTEKGDLSSESTVSRIRTEHFPLTLESARPSHTSQYLCASSDPDSSGNTIYFGEGSWLTVV.

V is TRBV9 and J is TRBJ1-3; a weak D match, TRBD1 (5 bases). The germline gives CDR1 SGDLS, CDR2 YYNGEE. The CDR3 has 16 residues. V lost 3 bases to trimming and J lost 0 bases, with 13 bases between them. CDR3 region: CASSARRGGSGNTIYF. The CDR3 DNA follows: TGTGCCAGCAGCGCAAGGAGGGGAGGCTCTGGAAACACCATATATTTT.

The chain has TRBV6-5 and TRBJ2-5; TRBD1 might be the D (5 bases). The germline CDR1 and CDR2 sequences are MNHEY and SVGAGI. This CDR3 comprises 14 residues. Trimming took 5 bases from V and 5 from J, leaving 15 bases between them. The CDR3 region is CASSRQNLLETQYF. The CDR3 DNA reads TGTGCCAGCAGTAGACAGAACCTCCTGGAGACCCAGTACTTC.